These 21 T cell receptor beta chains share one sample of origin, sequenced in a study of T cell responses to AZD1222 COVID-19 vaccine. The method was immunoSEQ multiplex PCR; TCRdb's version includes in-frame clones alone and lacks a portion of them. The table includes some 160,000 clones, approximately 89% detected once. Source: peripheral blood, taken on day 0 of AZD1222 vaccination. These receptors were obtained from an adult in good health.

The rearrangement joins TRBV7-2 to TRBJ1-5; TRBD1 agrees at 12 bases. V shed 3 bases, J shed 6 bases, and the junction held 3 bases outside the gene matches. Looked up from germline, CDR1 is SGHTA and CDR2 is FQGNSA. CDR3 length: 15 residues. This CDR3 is CASSFGTGGSQPQHF. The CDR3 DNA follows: TGTGCCAGCAGCTTCGGGACAGGGGGCAGTCAGCCCCAGCATTTT.

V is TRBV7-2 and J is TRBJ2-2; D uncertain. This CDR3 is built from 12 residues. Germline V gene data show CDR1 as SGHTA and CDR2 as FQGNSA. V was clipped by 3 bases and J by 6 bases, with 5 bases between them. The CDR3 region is CASSLDPGELFF. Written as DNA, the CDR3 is TGTGCCAGCAGCTTGGATCCCGGGGAGCTGTTTTTT.

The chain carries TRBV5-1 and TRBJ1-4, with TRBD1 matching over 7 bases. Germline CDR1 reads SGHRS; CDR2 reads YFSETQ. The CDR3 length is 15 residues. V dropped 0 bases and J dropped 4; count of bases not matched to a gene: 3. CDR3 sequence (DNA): TGCGCCAGCAGCTTGGCTAGGGGGCTTAATGAAAAACTGTTTTTT. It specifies CASSLARGLNEKLFF.

The CDR3 loop is CASSLQGAGELFF. In DNA, the CDR3 is TGTGCCAGCAGCCTACAGGGGGCCGGGGAGCTGTTTTTT. This rearrangement joins TRBV7-3 to TRBJ2-2; 8 nucleotides match TRBD1. Germline trimming cut 5 bases from V and 6 bases from J; bases unmatched to any gene: 2. CDR1 and CDR2 (germline): SGHTA, FQGTGA. This CDR3 has 13 residues.

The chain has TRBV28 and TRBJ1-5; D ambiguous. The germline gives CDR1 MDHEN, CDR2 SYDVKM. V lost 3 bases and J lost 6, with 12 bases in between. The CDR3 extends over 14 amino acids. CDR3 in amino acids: CASSFRSRGQPQHF. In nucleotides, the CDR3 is TGTGCCAGCAGTTTCAGGTCCCGGGGTCAGCCCCAGCATTTT.

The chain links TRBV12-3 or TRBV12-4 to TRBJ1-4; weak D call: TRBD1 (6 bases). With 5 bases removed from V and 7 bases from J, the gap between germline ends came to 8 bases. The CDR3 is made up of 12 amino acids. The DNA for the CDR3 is TGTGCCAGCAGTACAGGGTTTGAAAAACTGTTTTTT. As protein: CASSTGFEKLFF.

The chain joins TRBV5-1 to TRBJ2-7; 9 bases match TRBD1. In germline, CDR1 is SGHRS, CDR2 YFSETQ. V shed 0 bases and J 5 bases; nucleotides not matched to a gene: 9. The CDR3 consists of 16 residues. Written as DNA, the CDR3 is TGCGCCAGCAGCTTGGTTTTTTATAGGGACAGGGACGAGCAGTACTTC. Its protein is CASSLVFYRDRDEQYF.

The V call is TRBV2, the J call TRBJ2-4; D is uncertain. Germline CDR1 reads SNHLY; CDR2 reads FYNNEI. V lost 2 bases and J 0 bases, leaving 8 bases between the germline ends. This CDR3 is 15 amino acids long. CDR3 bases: TGTGCCAGCAGTGAATACGGAATAGCCAAAAACATTCAGTACTTC. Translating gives CASSEYGIAKNIQYF.

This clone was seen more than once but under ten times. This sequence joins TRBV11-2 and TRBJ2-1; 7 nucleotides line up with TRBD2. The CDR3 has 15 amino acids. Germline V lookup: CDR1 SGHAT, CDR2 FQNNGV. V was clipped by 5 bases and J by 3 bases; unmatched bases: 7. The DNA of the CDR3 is TGTGCCAGCAGCGCCATCCGGGGGGTCTACAATGAGCAGTTCTTC. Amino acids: CASSAIRGVYNEQFF.

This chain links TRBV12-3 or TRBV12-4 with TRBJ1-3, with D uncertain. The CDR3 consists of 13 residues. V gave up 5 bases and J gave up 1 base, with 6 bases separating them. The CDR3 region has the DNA TGTGCCAGCAGTAGCGCTTCTGGAAACACCATATATTTT. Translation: CASSSASGNTIYF.

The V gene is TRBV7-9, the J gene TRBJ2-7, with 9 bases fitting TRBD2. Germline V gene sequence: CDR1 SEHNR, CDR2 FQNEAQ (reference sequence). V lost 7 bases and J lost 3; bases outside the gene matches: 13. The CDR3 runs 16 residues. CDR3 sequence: CASTPPRAGGHYEQYF. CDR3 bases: TGTGCCAGCACCCCCCCCCGGGCGGGAGGGCACTACGAGCAGTACTTC.

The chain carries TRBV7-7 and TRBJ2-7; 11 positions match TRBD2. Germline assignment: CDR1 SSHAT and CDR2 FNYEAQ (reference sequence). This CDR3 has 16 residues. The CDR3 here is CASGPPLAGGSYEQYF. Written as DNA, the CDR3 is TGTGCTAGCGGCCCCCCCCTAGCGGGAGGTTCCTACGAGCAGTACTTC.

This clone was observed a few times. The CDR3 loop reads CASSHGTVYEQYF. The DNA for the CDR3 is TGCGCCAGCAGCCATGGGACAGTCTACGAGCAGTACTTC. The chain joins TRBV4-1 to TRBJ2-7, with 7 bases lining up with TRBD1. With V trimmed by 3 bases and J by 3 bases, 2 bases remained unmatched. The germline CDR1 and CDR2 sequences are MGHRA and YSYEKL. The CDR3 totals 13 residues.

CDR3 sequence: CASSGTGTGELGAFF. CDR3 in DNA: TGCGCCAGCAGTGGTACCGGGACAGGGGAATTGGGGGCTTTCTTT. The rearrangement uses TRBV10-1 and TRBJ1-1; 10 bases are shared with TRBD1. The V gene's germline CDR1 is WNHNN and CDR2 SYGVQD (reference sequence). The V and J ends lost 4 bases and 11 bases, in that order; junction bases with no gene match: 13. This CDR3 comprises 15 residues.

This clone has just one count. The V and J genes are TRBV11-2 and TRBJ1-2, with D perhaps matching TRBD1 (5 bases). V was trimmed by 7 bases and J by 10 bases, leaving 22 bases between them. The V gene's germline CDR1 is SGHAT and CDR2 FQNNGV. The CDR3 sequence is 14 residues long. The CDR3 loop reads CASISDPGRGSYTF. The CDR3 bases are TGTGCCAGCATCTCCGACCCGGGTCGGGGCTCCTACACCTTC.

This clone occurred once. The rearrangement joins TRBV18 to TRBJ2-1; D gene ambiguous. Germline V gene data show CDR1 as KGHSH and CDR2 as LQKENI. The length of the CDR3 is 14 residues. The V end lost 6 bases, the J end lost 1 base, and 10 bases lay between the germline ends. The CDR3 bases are TGTGCCAGCTCCATAAGGAGATCCTACAATGAGCAGTTCTTC. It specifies CASSIRRSYNEQFF.

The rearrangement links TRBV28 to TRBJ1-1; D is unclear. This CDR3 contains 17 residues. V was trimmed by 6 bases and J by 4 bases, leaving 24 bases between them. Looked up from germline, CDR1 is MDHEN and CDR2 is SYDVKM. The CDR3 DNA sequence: TGTGCCAGCAGGGACCGGACTTCTTACAGTAGTCGCACTGAAGCTTTCTTT. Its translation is CASRDRTSYSSRTEAFF.

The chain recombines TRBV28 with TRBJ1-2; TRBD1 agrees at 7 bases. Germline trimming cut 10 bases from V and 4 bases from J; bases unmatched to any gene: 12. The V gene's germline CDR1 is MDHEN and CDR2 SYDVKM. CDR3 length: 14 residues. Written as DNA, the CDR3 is TGTGCCACCCGGGACAGCTCACCCGTCTATGGCTACACCTTC. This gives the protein CATRDSSPVYGYTF.

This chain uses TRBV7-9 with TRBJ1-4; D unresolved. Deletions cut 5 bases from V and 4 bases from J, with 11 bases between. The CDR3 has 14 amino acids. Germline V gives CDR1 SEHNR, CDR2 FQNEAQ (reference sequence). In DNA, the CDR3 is TGTGCCAGCAGCGCCTCCCCTTTTAATGAAAAACTGTTTTTT. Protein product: CASSASPFNEKLFF.

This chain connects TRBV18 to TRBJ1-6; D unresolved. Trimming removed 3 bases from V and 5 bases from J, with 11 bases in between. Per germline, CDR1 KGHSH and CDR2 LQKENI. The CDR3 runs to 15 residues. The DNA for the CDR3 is TGTGCCAGCTCACCGCTCGGGCAGAATAATTCACCCCTCCACTTT. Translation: CASSPLGQNNSPLHF.

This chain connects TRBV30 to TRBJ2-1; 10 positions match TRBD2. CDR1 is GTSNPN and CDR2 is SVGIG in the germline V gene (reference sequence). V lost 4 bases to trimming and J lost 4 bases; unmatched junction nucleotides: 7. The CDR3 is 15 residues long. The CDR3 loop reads CAWTIRTSGYNEQFF. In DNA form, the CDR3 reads TGTGCCTGGACCATCCGGACTAGCGGTTACAATGAGCAGTTCTTC.